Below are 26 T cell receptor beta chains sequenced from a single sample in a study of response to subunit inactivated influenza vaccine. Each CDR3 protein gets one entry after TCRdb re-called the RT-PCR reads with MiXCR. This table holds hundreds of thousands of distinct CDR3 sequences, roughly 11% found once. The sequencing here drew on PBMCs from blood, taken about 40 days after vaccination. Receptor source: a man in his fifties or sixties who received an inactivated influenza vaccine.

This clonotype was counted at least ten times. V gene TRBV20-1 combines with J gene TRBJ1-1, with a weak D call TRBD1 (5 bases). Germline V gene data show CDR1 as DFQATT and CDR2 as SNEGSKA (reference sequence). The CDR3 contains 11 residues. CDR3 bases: TGCAGCCCCTCGCAGGGCACTGAAGCTTTCTTT. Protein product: CSPSQGTEAFF.

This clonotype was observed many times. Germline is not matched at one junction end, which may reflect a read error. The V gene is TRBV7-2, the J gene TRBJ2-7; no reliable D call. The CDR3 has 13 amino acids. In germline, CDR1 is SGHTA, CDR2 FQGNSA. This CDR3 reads CASSLNRDYEQYF. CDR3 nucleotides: TGCGCCAGCAGCTTGAACAGAGACTACGAGCAGTACTTC. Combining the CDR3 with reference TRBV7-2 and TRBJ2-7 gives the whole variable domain GAGVSQSPSNKVTEKGKDVELRCDPISGHTALYWYRQSLGQGLEFLIYFQGNSAPDKSGLPSDRFSAERTGGSVSTLTIQRTQQEDSAVYLCASSLNRDYEQYFGPGTRLTVT.

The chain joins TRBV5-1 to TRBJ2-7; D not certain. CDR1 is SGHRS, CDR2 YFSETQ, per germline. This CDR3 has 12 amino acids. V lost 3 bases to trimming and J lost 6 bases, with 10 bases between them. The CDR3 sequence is CASSYSQREQYF. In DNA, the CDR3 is TGCGCCAGCAGCTACAGTCAGCGCGAGCAGTACTTC.

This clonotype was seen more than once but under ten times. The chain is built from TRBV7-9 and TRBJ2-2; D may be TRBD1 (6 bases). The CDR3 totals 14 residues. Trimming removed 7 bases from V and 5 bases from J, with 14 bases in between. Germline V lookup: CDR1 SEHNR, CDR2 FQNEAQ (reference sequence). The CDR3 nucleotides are TGTGCCAGCAACAGGGAGAGGGGAACCGGGGAGCTGTTTTTT. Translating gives CASNRERGTGELFF.

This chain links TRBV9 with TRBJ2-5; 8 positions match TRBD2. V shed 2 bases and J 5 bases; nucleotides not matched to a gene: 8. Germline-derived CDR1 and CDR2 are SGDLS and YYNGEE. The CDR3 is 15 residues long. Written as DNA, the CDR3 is TGTGCCAGCAGCGTTTCCGGGACTAGACGCGAGACCCAGTACTTC. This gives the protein CASSVSGTRRETQYF. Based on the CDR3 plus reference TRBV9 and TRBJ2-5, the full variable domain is DSGVTQTPKHLITATGQRVTLRCSPRSGDLSVYWYQQSLDQGLQFLIQYYNGEERAKGNILERFSAQQFPDLHSELNLSSLELGDSALYFCASSVSGTRRETQYFGPGTRLLVL.

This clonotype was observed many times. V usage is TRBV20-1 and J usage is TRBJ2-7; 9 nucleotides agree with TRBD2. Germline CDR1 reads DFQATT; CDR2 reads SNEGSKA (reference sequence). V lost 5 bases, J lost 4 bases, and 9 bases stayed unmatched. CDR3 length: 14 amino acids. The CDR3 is CSARPRTSDYEQYF. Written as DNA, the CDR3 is TGCAGTGCTCGCCCGAGGACTAGCGATTACGAGCAGTACTTC.

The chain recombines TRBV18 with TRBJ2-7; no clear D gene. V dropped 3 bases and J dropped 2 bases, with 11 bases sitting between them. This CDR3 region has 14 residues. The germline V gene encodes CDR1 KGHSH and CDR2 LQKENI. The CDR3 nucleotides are TGTGCCAGCTCACCTCGACTGGTAACCTACGAGCAGTACTTC. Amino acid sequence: CASSPRLVTYEQYF.

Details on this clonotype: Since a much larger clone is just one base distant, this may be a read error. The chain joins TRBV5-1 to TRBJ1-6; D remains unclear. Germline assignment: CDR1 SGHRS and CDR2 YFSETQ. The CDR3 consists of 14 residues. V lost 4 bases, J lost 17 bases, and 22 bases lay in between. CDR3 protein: CASSPRELPGMVHF. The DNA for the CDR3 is TGCGCCAGCAGCCCAAGGGAGTTGCCCGGGATGGTCCACTTT.

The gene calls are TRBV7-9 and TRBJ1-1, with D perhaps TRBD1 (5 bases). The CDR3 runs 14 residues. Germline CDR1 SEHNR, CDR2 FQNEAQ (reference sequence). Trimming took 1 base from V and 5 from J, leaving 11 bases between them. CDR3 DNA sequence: TGTGCCAGCAGCTTAGTGGGGGTGAGGACTGAAGCTTTCTTT. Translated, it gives CASSLVGVRTEAFF.

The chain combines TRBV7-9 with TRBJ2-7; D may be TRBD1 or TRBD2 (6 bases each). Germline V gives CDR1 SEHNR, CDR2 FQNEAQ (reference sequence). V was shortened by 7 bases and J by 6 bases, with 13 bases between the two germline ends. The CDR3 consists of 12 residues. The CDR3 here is CASIEKGGEQYF. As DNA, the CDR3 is TGTGCCAGCATTGAGAAGGGGGGCGAGCAGTACTTC.

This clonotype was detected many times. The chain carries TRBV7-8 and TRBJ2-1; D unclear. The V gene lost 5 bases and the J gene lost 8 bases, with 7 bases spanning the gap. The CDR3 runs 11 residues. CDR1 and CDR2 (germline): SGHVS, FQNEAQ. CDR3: CASSQAYEQFF. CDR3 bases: TGTGCCAGCAGCCAAGCCTATGAGCAGTTCTTC.

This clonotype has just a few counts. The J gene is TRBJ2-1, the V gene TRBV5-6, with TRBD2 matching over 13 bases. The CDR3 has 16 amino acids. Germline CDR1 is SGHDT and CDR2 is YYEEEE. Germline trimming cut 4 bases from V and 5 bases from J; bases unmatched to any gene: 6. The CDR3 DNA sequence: TGTGCCAGCAGCCAACCGGGACTAGCGGGGAACAATGAGCAGTTCTTC. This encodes CASSQPGLAGNNEQFF.

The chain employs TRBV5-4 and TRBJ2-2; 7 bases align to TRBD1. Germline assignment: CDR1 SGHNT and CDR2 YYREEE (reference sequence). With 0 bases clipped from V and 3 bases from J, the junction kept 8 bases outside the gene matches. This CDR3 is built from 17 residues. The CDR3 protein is CASSLDPGQWYTGELFF. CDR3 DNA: TGTGCCAGCAGCTTGGATCCGGGACAGTGGTACACCGGGGAGCTGTTTTTT.

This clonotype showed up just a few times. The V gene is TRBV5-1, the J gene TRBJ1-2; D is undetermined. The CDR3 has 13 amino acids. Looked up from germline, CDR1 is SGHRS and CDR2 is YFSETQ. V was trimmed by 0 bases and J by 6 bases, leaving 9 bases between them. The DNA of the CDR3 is TGCGCCAGCAGCTTGGGCAGTAAGGATGGCTACACCTTC. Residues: CASSLGSKDGYTF.

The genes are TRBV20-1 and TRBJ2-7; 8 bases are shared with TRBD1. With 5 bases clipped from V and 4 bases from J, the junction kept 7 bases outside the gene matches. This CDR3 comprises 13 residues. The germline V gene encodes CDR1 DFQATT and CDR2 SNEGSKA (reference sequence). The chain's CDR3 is CSAPPTGGYEQYF. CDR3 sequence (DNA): TGCAGTGCTCCGCCCACAGGGGGATACGAGCAGTACTTC.

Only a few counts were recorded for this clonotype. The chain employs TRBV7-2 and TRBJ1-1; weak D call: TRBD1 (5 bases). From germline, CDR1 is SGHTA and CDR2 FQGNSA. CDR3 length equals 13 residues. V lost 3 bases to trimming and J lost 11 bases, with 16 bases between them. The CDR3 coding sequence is TGTGCCAGCAGCTTGTCAGGGTCCCTGGGGGCTTTCTTT. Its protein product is CASSLSGSLGAFF.

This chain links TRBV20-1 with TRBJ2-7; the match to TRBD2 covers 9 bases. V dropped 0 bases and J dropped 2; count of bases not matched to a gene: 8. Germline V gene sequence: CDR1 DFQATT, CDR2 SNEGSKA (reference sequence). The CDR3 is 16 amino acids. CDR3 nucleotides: TGCAGTGCTAGAGAACTAGGTAGCGGGGGCCCCTACGAGCAGTACTTC. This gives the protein CSARELGSGGPYEQYF.

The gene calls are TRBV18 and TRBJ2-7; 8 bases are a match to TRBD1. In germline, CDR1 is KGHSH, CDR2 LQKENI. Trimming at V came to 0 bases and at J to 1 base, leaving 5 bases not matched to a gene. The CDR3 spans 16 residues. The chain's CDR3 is CASSPPTGVGSYEQYF. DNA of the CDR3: TGTGCCAGCTCACCACCGACAGGGGTAGGGTCCTACGAGCAGTACTTC.

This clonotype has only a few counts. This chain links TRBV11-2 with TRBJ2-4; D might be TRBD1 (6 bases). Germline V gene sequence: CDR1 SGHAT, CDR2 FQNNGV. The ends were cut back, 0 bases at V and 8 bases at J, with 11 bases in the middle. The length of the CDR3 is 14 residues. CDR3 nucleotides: TGTGCCAGCAGCTTAGAGCCCAGGGGAGACATTCAGTACTTC. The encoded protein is CASSLEPRGDIQYF.

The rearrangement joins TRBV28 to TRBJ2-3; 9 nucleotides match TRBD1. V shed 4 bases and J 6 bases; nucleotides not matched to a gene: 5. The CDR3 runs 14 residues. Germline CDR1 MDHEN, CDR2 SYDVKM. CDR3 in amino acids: CASSSGTGSDTQYF. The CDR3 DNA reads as TGTGCCAGCAGTTCCGGGACAGGGTCGGATACGCAGTATTTT.

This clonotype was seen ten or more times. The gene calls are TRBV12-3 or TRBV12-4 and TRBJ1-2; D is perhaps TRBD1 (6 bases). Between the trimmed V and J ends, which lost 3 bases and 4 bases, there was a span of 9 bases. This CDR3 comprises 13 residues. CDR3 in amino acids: CASSFQGIYGYTF. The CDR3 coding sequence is TGTGCCAGCAGTTTCCAGGGGATCTATGGCTACACCTTC.

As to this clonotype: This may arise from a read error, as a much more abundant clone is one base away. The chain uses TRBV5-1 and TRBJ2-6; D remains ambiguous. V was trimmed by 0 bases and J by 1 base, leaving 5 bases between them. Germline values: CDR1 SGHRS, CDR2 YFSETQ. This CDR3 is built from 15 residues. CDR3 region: CASSLAASGANVLTF. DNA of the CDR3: TGCGCCAGCAGCTTGGCAGCTTCTGGGGCCAACGTCCTGACTTTC.

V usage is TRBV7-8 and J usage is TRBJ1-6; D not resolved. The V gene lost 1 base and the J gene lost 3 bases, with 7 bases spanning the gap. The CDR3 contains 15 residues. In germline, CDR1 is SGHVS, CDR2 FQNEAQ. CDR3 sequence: CASSLVSHYNSPLHF. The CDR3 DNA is TGTGCCAGCAGCTTAGTCAGCCACTATAATTCACCCCTCCACTTT.

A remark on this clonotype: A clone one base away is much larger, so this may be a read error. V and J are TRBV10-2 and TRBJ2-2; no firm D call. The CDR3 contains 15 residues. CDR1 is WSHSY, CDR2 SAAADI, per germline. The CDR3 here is CAISESYGRDGELFF. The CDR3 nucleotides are TGCGCCATCAGTGAGTCTTACGGACGTGACGGGGAGCTGTTTTTT.

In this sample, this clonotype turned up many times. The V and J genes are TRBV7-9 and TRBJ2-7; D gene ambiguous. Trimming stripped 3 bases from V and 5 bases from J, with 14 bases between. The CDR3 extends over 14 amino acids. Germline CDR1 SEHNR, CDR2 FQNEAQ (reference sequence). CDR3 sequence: CASSLTRKGNEQYF. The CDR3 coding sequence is TGTGCCAGCAGCTTGACCCGTAAAGGAAACGAGCAGTACTTC.

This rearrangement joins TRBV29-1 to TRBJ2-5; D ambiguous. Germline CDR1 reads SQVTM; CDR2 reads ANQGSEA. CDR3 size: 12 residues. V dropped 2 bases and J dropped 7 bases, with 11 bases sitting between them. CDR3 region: CSVEKARGTQYF. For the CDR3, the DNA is TGCAGCGTTGAAAAAGCCCGCGGGACCCAGTACTTC.